These T cell receptor beta chains were read from a single sample in a study of blood T cell repertoires in COVID-19. TCRdb's copy holds only in-frame clones and misses some; the assay was immunoSEQ multiplex PCR. Of more than 50,000 clones in the sample, over 75% were seen once. Sample: peripheral blood. These receptors came from a human donor in a cohort sampled during active COVID-19. CDR3s include the opening cysteine and the closing phenylalanine or tryptophan. A D gene is named only where the DNA matches it firmly. Clone size, where shown, is once, few, many, or a class for clones that have expanded.

v_gene: TRBV6-2/TRBV6-3; abundance: NA; j_gene: TRBJ1-2; d_gene: TRBD1; len: 14; CDR3nt: TGTGCCAGCAGTTACTCGACAGGGGAAGATGGCTACACCTTC; CDR3aa: CASSYSTGEDGYTF
v_gene: TRBV10-3; abundance: NA; j_gene: TRBJ1-3; d_gene: TRBD1; len: 15; CDR3nt: TGTGCCATCAGAACAGGGGGCCGCTCTGGAAACACCATATATTTT; CDR3aa: CAIRTGGRSGNTIYF
v_gene: TRBV10-3; abundance: NA; j_gene: TRBJ1-5; d_gene: NA; len: 16; CDR3nt: TGTGCCATCAGTGAGTCTGAAGGGAGTAGCAATCAGCCCCAGCATTTT; CDR3aa: CAISESEGSSNQPQHF
v_gene: TRBV7-2; abundance: NA; j_gene: TRBJ2-5; d_gene: NA; len: 14; CDR3nt: TGTGCCAGCAGCTTAGACAGGGCCGGTGTGACCCAGTACTTC; CDR3aa: CASSLDRAGVTQYF
v_gene: TRBV29-1; abundance: NA; j_gene: TRBJ2-7; d_gene: TRBD1; len: 13; CDR3nt: TGCAGCACCCGGGACAGAGGACCCTACGAGCAGTACTTC; CDR3aa: CSTRDRGPYEQYF
v_gene: TRBV4-1; abundance: NA; j_gene: TRBJ2-1; d_gene: TRBD2; len: 16; CDR3nt: TGCGCCAGCAGCCAAGTACTAGCGGGAGTGCTGGGTGAGCAGTTCTTC; CDR3aa: CASSQVLAGVLGEQFF
v_gene: TRBV13; abundance: NA; j_gene: TRBJ2-3; d_gene: TRBD2; len: 14; CDR3nt: TGTGCCAGCAGCTCTAGCGGGAATGCAGATACGCAGTATTTT; CDR3aa: CASSSSGNADTQYF
v_gene: TRBV19; abundance: NA; j_gene: TRBJ1-5; d_gene: TRBD1; len: 16; CDR3nt: TGTGCCAGTAGGCCGCCGGGACAGTATAGCAATCAGCCCCAGCATTTT; CDR3aa: CASRPPGQYSNQPQHF
v_gene: TRBV18; abundance: few; j_gene: TRBJ2-7; d_gene: TRBD2; len: 15; CDR3nt: TGTGCCAGCTCACCCTCTAGCGGGAGTTTTGGAGAGCAGTACTTC; CDR3aa: CASSPSSGSFGEQYF
v_gene: TRBV7-9; abundance: NA; j_gene: TRBJ2-7; d_gene: NA; len: 15; CDR3nt: TGTGCCAGCAGCTTAGCCTCCGACAGTACCTACGAGCAGTACTTC; CDR3aa: CASSLASDSTYEQYF
v_gene: TRBV28; abundance: NA; j_gene: TRBJ1-2; d_gene: NA; len: 15; CDR3nt: TGTGCCAGCAGTTTAGGGACTTTACGGCCCTATGGCTACACCTTC; CDR3aa: CASSLGTLRPYGYTF
v_gene: TRBV2; abundance: NA; j_gene: TRBJ2-5; d_gene: TRBD2; len: 13; CDR3nt: TGTGCCAGCAGTGACCGGGAGGGAGAGACCCAGTACTTC; CDR3aa: CASSDREGETQYF
v_gene: TRBV28; abundance: NA; j_gene: TRBJ2-7; d_gene: NA; len: 13; CDR3nt: TGTGCCAGCAGTTCGATTGACACCTACGAGCAGTACTTC; CDR3aa: CASSSIDTYEQYF
v_gene: TRBV18; abundance: NA; j_gene: TRBJ2-7; d_gene: TRBD2; len: 16; CDR3nt: TGTGCCAGCTCAGGCCTTAGCGGGAGGGCCCCCTACGAGCAGTACTTC; CDR3aa: CASSGLSGRAPYEQYF
v_gene: TRBV19; abundance: NA; j_gene: TRBJ2-6; d_gene: NA; len: 14; CDR3nt: TGTGCCAGTAGTACAGGGTCTGGGGCCAACGTCCTGACTTTC; CDR3aa: CASSTGSGANVLTF
v_gene: TRBV7-9; abundance: NA; j_gene: TRBJ2-4; d_gene: TRBD2; len: 16; CDR3nt: TGTGCCAGCAGCGGAGAGCGGGAGAGGGCCAAAAACATTCAGTACTTC; CDR3aa: CASSGERERAKNIQYF
v_gene: TRBV29-1; abundance: NA; j_gene: TRBJ2-1; d_gene: TRBD1; len: 13; CDR3nt: TGCAGCGGCCGGGACAGGGATTACAATGAGCAGTTCTTC; CDR3aa: CSGRDRDYNEQFF
v_gene: TRBV9; abundance: once; j_gene: TRBJ2-3; d_gene: NA; len: 15; CDR3nt: TGTGCCAGCAGCGTAATAGGAGGTTTCACAGATACGCAGTATTTT; CDR3aa: CASSVIGGFTDTQYF
v_gene: TRBV7-2; abundance: NA; j_gene: TRBJ1-6; d_gene: NA; len: 14; CDR3nt: TGTGCCAGCAGCCCCGGACAGTCTAATTCACCCCTCCACTTT; CDR3aa: CASSPGQSNSPLHF
v_gene: TRBV20-1; abundance: few; j_gene: TRBJ1-5; d_gene: TRBD1; len: 14; CDR3nt: TGCAGTGCTAGTCGGGGGACAGGGGTTCAGCCCCAGCATTTT; CDR3aa: CSASRGTGVQPQHF
v_gene: TRBV9; abundance: once; j_gene: TRBJ1-1; d_gene: NA; len: 14; CDR3nt: TGTGCCAGCAGCGTAGGCGGCCCTAACACTGAAGCTTTCTTT; CDR3aa: CASSVGGPNTEAFF
v_gene: TRBV9; abundance: NA; j_gene: TRBJ1-1; d_gene: NA; len: 14; CDR3nt: TGTGCCAGCAGCGGGACTCATATGAACACTGAAGCTTTCTTT; CDR3aa: CASSGTHMNTEAFF
v_gene: TRBV10-2; abundance: NA; j_gene: TRBJ2-7; d_gene: NA; len: 15; CDR3nt: TGCGCCAGCAGTGAGTTGGGGAGCAGCACCTACGAGCAGTACTTC; CDR3aa: CASSELGSSTYEQYF
v_gene: TRBV19; abundance: NA; j_gene: TRBJ2-6; d_gene: TRBD1; len: 14; CDR3nt: TGTGCCAGTTACAGGGGCTCTGGGGCCAACGTCCTGACTTTC; CDR3aa: CASYRGSGANVLTF
v_gene: TRBV6-5; abundance: once; j_gene: TRBJ2-7; d_gene: TRBD1; len: 14; CDR3nt: TGTGCCAGCAGGGGACAGGGGGTTTCCTACGAGCAGTACTTC; CDR3aa: CASRGQGVSYEQYF
v_gene: TRBV6-2/TRBV6-3; abundance: NA; j_gene: TRBJ2-7; d_gene: NA; len: 13; CDR3nt: TGTGCCAGCAGTTACTCTCGGGGCTACGAGCAGTACTTC; CDR3aa: CASSYSRGYEQYF
v_gene: TRBV24-1; abundance: once; j_gene: TRBJ2-3; d_gene: NA; len: 16; CDR3nt: TGTGCCACCAGTGATTTGTCCGGACTAAATCTTGATACGCAGTATTTT; CDR3aa: CATSDLSGLNLDTQYF
v_gene: TRBV27; abundance: NA; j_gene: TRBJ1-2; d_gene: NA; len: 15; CDR3nt: TGTGCCAGCAGTTTTAGACGGACTTTGGGCTATGGCTACACCTTC; CDR3aa: CASSFRRTLGYGYTF
v_gene: TRBV7-8; abundance: NA; j_gene: TRBJ2-5; d_gene: TRBD2; len: 15; CDR3nt: TGTGCCAGCAGCCTTGCTAGCGGGGGCCAAGAGACCCAGTACTTC; CDR3aa: CASSLASGGQETQYF
v_gene: TRBV19; abundance: NA; j_gene: TRBJ1-2; d_gene: NA; len: 15; CDR3nt: TGTGCCAGTAGTCCCATGGACAAGCTACTCTATGGCTACACCTTC; CDR3aa: CASSPMDKLLYGYTF
v_gene: TRBV24-1; abundance: NA; j_gene: TRBJ2-3; d_gene: TRBD2; len: 15; CDR3nt: TGTGCCACCAGTGAAGGACTAGCGGGAGTAGATACGCAGTATTTT; CDR3aa: CATSEGLAGVDTQYF
v_gene: TRBV28; abundance: NA; j_gene: TRBJ2-6; d_gene: NA; len: 17; CDR3nt: TGTGCCAGCAGTCCCGACAGGTTTTCCTCTGGGGCCAACGTCCTGACTTTC; CDR3aa: CASSPDRFSSGANVLTF
v_gene: TRBV7-9; abundance: NA; j_gene: TRBJ1-2; d_gene: NA; len: 11; CDR3nt: TGTGCCAGCAGCTTACAGGGTGGCTACACCTTC; CDR3aa: CASSLQGGYTF
v_gene: TRBV7-9; abundance: few; j_gene: TRBJ2-4; d_gene: NA; len: 13; CDR3nt: TGTGCCAGCAGCTTATTACGGGGGAACATTCAGTACTTC; CDR3aa: CASSLLRGNIQYF
v_gene: TRBV27; abundance: medium-sized; j_gene: TRBJ2-7; d_gene: TRBD2; len: 15; CDR3nt: TGTGCCAGCAGTTTGCTAGCGGGTCTCTCCTACGAGCAGTACTTC; CDR3aa: CASSLLAGLSYEQYF
v_gene: TRBV18; abundance: NA; j_gene: TRBJ2-7; d_gene: NA; len: 14; CDR3nt: TGTGCCAGCTCACCAAGTTCCAGGGGAGCTAGGCAGTACTTC; CDR3aa: CASSPSSRGARQYF
v_gene: TRBV7-9; abundance: NA; j_gene: TRBJ1-1; d_gene: NA; len: 13; CDR3nt: TGTGCCAGCAGCCAACAGCAGTACACTGAAGCTTTCTTT; CDR3aa: CASSQQQYTEAFF
v_gene: TRBV6-5; abundance: NA; j_gene: TRBJ1-1; d_gene: NA; len: 11; CDR3nt: TGTGCCAGCAGTTTGGGGAGGGAAGCTTTCTTT; CDR3aa: CASSLGREAFF
v_gene: TRBV28; abundance: NA; j_gene: TRBJ2-7; d_gene: TRBD2; len: 18; CDR3nt: TGTGCCAGCAGATCCCAAGGGACTAGCGGGTCCCTCTCCTACGAGCAGTACTTC; CDR3aa: CASRSQGTSGSLSYEQYF
v_gene: TRBV6-4; abundance: NA; j_gene: TRBJ1-6; d_gene: TRBD1; len: 15; CDR3nt: TGTGCCAGCAGAAGGACAGGGATAGAGGGTTCACCCCTCCACTTT; CDR3aa: CASRRTGIEGSPLHF
v_gene: TRBV7-8; abundance: NA; j_gene: TRBJ2-1; d_gene: NA; len: 15; CDR3nt: TGTGCCAGCACCACCGCACAGAAAATATACAATGAGCAGTTCTTC; CDR3aa: CASTTAQKIYNEQFF
v_gene: TRBV28; abundance: NA; j_gene: TRBJ1-1; d_gene: NA; len: 14; CDR3nt: TGTGCCAGCAGTTACTACAGGGTGAACACTGAAGCTTTCTTT; CDR3aa: CASSYYRVNTEAFF
v_gene: TRBV24-1; abundance: NA; j_gene: TRBJ2-7; d_gene: TRBD1; len: 15; CDR3nt: TGTGCCACCAGTGAAGGGACAGCTAGAAGCTACGAGCAGTACTTC; CDR3aa: CATSEGTARSYEQYF
v_gene: TRBV11-2; abundance: NA; j_gene: TRBJ2-1; d_gene: TRBD2; len: 15; CDR3nt: TGTGCCAGCAGCTCATCCGGGACTAGCATCGGTGAGCAGTTCTTC; CDR3aa: CASSSSGTSIGEQFF
v_gene: TRBV7-2; abundance: once; j_gene: TRBJ1-4; d_gene: TRBD1; len: 15; CDR3nt: TGTGCCAGCAGCTTAGTACAGGGGGCTGGTGAAAAACTGTTTTTT; CDR3aa: CASSLVQGAGEKLFF
v_gene: TRBV19; abundance: NA; j_gene: TRBJ1-5; d_gene: NA; len: 16; CDR3nt: TGTGCCAGTAGTATAGCCCTGCAGGGCAGGGGTCAGCCCCAGCATTTT; CDR3aa: CASSIALQGRGQPQHF
v_gene: TRBV27; abundance: NA; j_gene: TRBJ2-7; d_gene: NA; len: 14; CDR3nt: TGTGCCAGCAGCGCTTGGCAGGACTCCTACGAGCAGTACTTC; CDR3aa: CASSAWQDSYEQYF
v_gene: TRBV19; abundance: NA; j_gene: TRBJ2-1; d_gene: TRBD2; len: 15; CDR3nt: TGTGCCACCAAAGCGGGCCTAGCGGATTACAATGAGCAGTTCTTC; CDR3aa: CATKAGLADYNEQFF
v_gene: TRBV5-4; abundance: NA; j_gene: TRBJ2-2; d_gene: TRBD2; len: 13; CDR3nt: TGTGCCAGCAGCGGCGCTGGGACTAGGGAGCTGTTTTTT; CDR3aa: CASSGAGTRELFF
v_gene: TRBV2; abundance: NA; j_gene: TRBJ1-5; d_gene: NA; len: 14; CDR3nt: TGTGCCAGCCGGAGGGGCGGGAGCAATCAGCCCCAGCATTTT; CDR3aa: CASRRGGSNQPQHF
v_gene: TRBV7-3; abundance: NA; j_gene: TRBJ2-1; d_gene: NA; len: 13; CDR3nt: TGTGCCAGCAGCCGTAGACAGTTTGGGGAGCAGTTCTTC; CDR3aa: CASSRRQFGEQFF
v_gene: TRBV9; abundance: few; j_gene: TRBJ2-1; d_gene: NA; len: 15; CDR3nt: TGTGCCAGCAGCGTAGTCGGGGTCTCCTACAATGAGCAGTTCTTC; CDR3aa: CASSVVGVSYNEQFF
v_gene: TRBV3-1/TRBV3-2; abundance: NA; j_gene: TRBJ1-1; d_gene: TRBD1; len: 16; CDR3nt: TGTGCCAGCAGCCGACGGGGACAGGGCAAGAACACTGAAGCTTTCTTT; CDR3aa: CASSRRGQGKNTEAFF
v_gene: TRBV5-6; abundance: NA; j_gene: TRBJ1-4; d_gene: TRBD1; len: 16; CDR3nt: TGTGCCAGCAGCTTAATGCGGACAGGCGAGAGAGAAAAACTGTTTTTT; CDR3aa: CASSLMRTGEREKLFF